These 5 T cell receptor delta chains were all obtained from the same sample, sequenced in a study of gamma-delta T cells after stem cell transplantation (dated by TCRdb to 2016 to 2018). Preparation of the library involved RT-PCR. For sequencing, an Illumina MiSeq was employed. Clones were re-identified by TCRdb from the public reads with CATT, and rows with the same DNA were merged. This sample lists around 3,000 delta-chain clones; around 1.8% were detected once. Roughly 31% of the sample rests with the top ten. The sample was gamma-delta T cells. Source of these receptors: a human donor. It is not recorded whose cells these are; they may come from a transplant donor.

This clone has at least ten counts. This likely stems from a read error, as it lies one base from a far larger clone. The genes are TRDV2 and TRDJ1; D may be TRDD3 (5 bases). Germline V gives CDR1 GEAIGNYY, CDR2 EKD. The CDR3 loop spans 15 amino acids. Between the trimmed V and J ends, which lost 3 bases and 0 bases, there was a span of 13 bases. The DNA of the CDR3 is TGTGCCTGTGACGCGGTCGGGGAGAACACCGATAAACTCATCTTT. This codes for CACDAVGENTDKLIF.

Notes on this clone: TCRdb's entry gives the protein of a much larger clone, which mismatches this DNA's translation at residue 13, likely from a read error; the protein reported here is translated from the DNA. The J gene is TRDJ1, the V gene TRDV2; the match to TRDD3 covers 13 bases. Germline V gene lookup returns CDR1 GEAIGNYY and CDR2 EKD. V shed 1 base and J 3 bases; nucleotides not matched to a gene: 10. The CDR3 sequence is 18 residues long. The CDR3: CACDTLTGGYENSDKLIF. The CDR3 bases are TGTGCCTGTGACACGCTGACTGGGGGATACGAGAACTCCGATAAACTCATCTTT.

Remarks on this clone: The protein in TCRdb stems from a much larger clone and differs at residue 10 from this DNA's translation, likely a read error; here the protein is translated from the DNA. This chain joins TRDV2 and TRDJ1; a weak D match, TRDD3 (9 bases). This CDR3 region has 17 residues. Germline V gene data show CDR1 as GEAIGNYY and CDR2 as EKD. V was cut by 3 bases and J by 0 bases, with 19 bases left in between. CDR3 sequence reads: CACDGLGDLPNTDKLIF. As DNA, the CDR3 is TGTGCCTGTGACGGACTGGGGGACCTTCCTAACACCGATAAACTCATCTTT.

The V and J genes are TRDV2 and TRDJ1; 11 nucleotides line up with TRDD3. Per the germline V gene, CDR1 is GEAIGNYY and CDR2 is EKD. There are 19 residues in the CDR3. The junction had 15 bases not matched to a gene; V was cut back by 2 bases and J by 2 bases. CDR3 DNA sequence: TGTGCCTGTGACAACACCCCCGTGGTGGGGGATACGAGGACCGATAAACTCATCTTT. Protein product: CACDNTPVVGDTRTDKLIF.

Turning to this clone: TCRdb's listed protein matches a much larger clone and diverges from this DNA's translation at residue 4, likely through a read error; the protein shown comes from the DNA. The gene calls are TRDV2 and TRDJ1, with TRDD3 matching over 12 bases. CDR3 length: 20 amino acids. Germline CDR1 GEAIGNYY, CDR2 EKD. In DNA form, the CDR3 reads TGTGCCTGTAACACGATCAATACTGGGGGATACCACCTGTACACCGATAAACTCATCTTT. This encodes CACNTINTGGYHLYTDKLIF.